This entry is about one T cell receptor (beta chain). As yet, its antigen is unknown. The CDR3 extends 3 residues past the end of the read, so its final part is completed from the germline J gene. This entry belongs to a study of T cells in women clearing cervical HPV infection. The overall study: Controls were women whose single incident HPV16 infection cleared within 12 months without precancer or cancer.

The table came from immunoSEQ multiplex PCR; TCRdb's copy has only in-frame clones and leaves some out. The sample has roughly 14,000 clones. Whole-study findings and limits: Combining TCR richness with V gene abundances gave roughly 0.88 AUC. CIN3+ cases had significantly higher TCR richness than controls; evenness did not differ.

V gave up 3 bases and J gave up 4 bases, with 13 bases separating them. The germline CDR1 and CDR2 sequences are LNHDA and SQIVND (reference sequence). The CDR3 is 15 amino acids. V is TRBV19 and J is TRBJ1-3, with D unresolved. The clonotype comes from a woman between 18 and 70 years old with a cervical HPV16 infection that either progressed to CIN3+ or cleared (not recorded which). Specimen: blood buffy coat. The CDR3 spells CASSIGVGSGNTIYF. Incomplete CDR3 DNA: TGTGCCAGTAGTATCGGTGTTGGTTCCGGAAACACC.